This T cell receptor (beta chain) was sequenced in a study of T-cell memory formation after mild COVID-19. Study-level results: Pre-infection memory carried some responding clones, suggesting that cross-reactive memory joined. Balance between CD4 and CD8 was seen in clones contracting day 15 to 85, and a CD4+ lean was seen in later expanders.

5'RACE with constant-segment primers yielded barcoded, UMI-tagged TCR alpha and TCR beta cDNA libraries. TCRdb ran MiXCR on the 5' RACE reads and lists one entry per CDR3 protein. The data contain some 330,000 distinct CDR3 sequences, 21% of them singletons. The V end was cut by 7 bases, the J end by 1 base, with 11 bases between. From germline, CDR1 is SGHVS and CDR2 FQNEAQ. CDR3 size: 14 residues. The table lists this clonotype with a few counts. Its antigen is not identified. V is TRBV7-8 and J is TRBJ2-4, with a weak D call TRBD1 (6 bases). The TCR comes from an adult woman who had mild COVID-19 (a few samples of this study predate the infection). Cell type and time point are not known. The material sequenced was PBMCs or a T cell subset sorted from them (not recorded which). The CDR3 here is CASKSGAAKNIQYF. For the CDR3, the DNA is TGTGCCAGCAAATCAGGGGCTGCCAAAAACATTCAGTACTTC.